This T cell receptor (beta chain) was recovered during a study of blood T cell repertoires in COVID-19. On the study more broadly: Some COVID-19 samples were acute and others convalescent; all came from the United States, Italy and Spain. T cells, B-cell-depleted T cells, or PBMCs provided the cDNA or gDNA that served as material.

Methods used by the authors: Counts of nucleated cells, estimated from reference gene primer amplification, were obtained. Assay: immunoSEQ multiplex PCR; the TCRdb copy retains only in-frame clones and omits some. V and J calls and clone size are copied from that table; D and trimming were computed from the DNA. The repertoire consists of about 230,000 clones, with roughly 80% occurring once and the leading ten covering 7.9%. The CDR3 is 15 amino acids. Germline V CDR1 and CDR2: MDHEN, SYDVKM. Trimming cost V 4 bases and J 6 bases; bases outside gene matches: 7. Material for sequencing was peripheral blood. The V gene is TRBV28, the J gene TRBJ2-1, with 9 positions matching TRBD2. The source is a woman older than 75 with acute or convalescent COVID-19. CDR3 residues: CASSSSGTFGNEQFF. CDR3 nucleotide sequence: TGTGCCAGCAGTTCTAGCGGGACTTTCGGCAATGAGCAGTTCTTC. The full variable domain, with the rest looked up from reference TRBV28 and TRBJ2-1, is DVKVTQSSRYLVKRTGEKVFLECVQDMDHENMFWYRQDPGLGLRLIYFSYDVKMKEKGDIPEGYSVSREKKERFSLILESASTNQTSMYLCASSSSGTFGNEQFFGPGTRLTVL.